The present T cell receptor (beta chain) was sequenced within a study of beta chain features in type 1 diabetes. Turning to the study itself: In age, gender and cell yields, patients were similar to healthy donors. General study points: Patients with Type 1 diabetes showed moderately but significantly shorter TCRB CDR3s in all four CD4+ subsets.

With regard to this clone: Antigen: not known.

Expressed TCRB transcripts were sequenced, since all the RNA that had been isolated was reverse transcribed. This table comes from immunoSEQ multiplex PCR, and its TCRdb copy is limited to in-frame clones, with some not included. This repertoire shows 100,000 to 150,000 clones, 17% found once; its top ten account for 2.6%. Trimming took 4 bases from V and 2 from J, leaving 24 bases between them. The germline CDR1 and CDR2 sequences are ENHRY and SYGVKD. CDR3 length: 20 residues. Staining for CD45RO/CCR7/CD25/CD127/CD95/CD27 allowed sorting of CD4+ naive, central memory, regulatory and stem cell-like memory cells.

Specimen: central memory CD4+ T cells from blood. The V gene is TRBV10-3, the J gene TRBJ2-6; D ambiguous. The origin of this receptor is a man between 18 and 29 years old with type 1 diabetes. DNA of the CDR3: TGTGCCATCAGTGGAATGTCCCTAGGGCGTAGGTCGGCTGGGGCCAACGTCCTGACTTTC. It translates to CAISGMSLGRRSAGANVLTF.